This TCR beta chain was retrieved from a study of T-cell memory formation after mild COVID-19. Study-wide context: Most TCR clusters belonged to a single donor. Study-wide findings and caveats: Day 15 to 85 contractors were CD4/CD8 balanced; later expanders leaned CD4+.

TCRdb passed the 5' RACE reads through MiXCR, listing each CDR3 protein once. Of under 550,000 distinct CDR3 sequences listed, around a sixth were seen once; the top ten hold roughly an eighth. The CDR3 is 15 residues long. V lost 4 bases and J 0 bases, leaving 10 bases between the germline ends. Germline CDR1 is SNHLY and CDR2 is FYNNEI. The count of this clonotype is one. Its matching antigen is unknown. The sample consisted of PBMCs or a T cell subset sorted from them (not recorded which). The chain is built from TRBV2 and TRBJ2-4; TRBD2 might be the D (5 bases). The clonotype comes from an adult woman who had mild COVID-19 (a few samples of this study predate the infection). Cell type and time point are not known. The CDR3 sequence: CASSAGDEAKNIQYF. CDR3 nucleotides: TGTGCCAGCAGTGCCGGGGATGAAGCCAAAAACATTCAGTACTTC.